This is a list of T cell receptor beta chains from one sample in a study of blood T cells in healthy people across ages. TCRdb independently ran MiXCR on the 5' RACE reads; one entry per CDR3 protein. This table has roughly 680,000 distinct CDR3 sequences, approximately 49% appearing once. Sequences were obtained from blood. The receptors stem from a woman in her sixties or seventies in good health. The CDR3 runs from the conserved cysteine through the conserved F or W. Fields, in order: J gene, V gene, clone size, D gene, CDR3 protein, CDR3 DNA. The D gene is left open where the match is weak. Expanded clones are given a class, and other clones once, few, many or no size at all.

j_gene: TRBJ2-7; v_gene: TRBV21-1; abundance: .; d_gene: .; CDR3aa: CASSPGGYIPLEQYF; CDR3nt: TGTGCCAGCAGCCCAGGAGGCTATATACCCTTGGAGCAGTACTTC
j_gene: TRBJ2-7; v_gene: TRBV28; abundance: .; d_gene: .; CDR3aa: CAGSLYLYEQYF; CDR3nt: TGTGCCGGCAGTTTGTATTTGTACGAGCAGTACTTC
j_gene: TRBJ2-1; v_gene: TRBV29-1; abundance: .; d_gene: .; CDR3aa: CSVDTGTNNEQFF; CDR3nt: TGCAGCGTTGATACAGGGACTAACAATGAGCAGTTCTTC
j_gene: TRBJ2-5; v_gene: TRBV5-1; abundance: .; d_gene: .; CDR3aa: CASSLLAGARETQYF; CDR3nt: TGCGCCAGCAGCTTGTTGGCAGGGGCTAGGGAGACCCAGTACTTC
j_gene: TRBJ1-6; v_gene: TRBV14; abundance: many; d_gene: .; CDR3aa: CASSQGIQANSPLHF; CDR3nt: TGTGCCAGCAGCCAAGGAATACAGGCTAATTCACCCCTCCACTTT
j_gene: TRBJ1-6; v_gene: TRBV7-2; abundance: once; d_gene: TRBD1; CDR3aa: CASSSDRGYNSPLHF; CDR3nt: TGTGCCAGCAGCAGCGACAGGGGATATAATTCACCCCTCCACTTT
j_gene: TRBJ2-7; v_gene: TRBV28; abundance: .; d_gene: .; CDR3aa: CASSSSGTVSYEQYF; CDR3nt: TGTGCCAGCAGTTCATCCGGGACGGTCTCCTACGAGCAGTACTTC
j_gene: TRBJ2-6; v_gene: TRBV7-2; abundance: .; d_gene: .; CDR3aa: CASSLEGLSGANVLTF; CDR3nt: TGTGCCAGCAGCTTAGAGGGCCTCTCTGGGGCCAACGTCCTGACTTTC
j_gene: TRBJ2-1; v_gene: TRBV20-1; abundance: few; d_gene: .; CDR3aa: CTPGTPLLNEQFF; CDR3nt: TGCACCCCCGGGACTCCATTACTTAATGAGCAGTTCTTC
j_gene: TRBJ1-5; v_gene: TRBV5-1; abundance: few; d_gene: .; CDR3aa: CASSVDGRNQPQHF; CDR3nt: TGCGCCAGCAGCGTGGACGGACGCAATCAGCCCCAGCATTTT